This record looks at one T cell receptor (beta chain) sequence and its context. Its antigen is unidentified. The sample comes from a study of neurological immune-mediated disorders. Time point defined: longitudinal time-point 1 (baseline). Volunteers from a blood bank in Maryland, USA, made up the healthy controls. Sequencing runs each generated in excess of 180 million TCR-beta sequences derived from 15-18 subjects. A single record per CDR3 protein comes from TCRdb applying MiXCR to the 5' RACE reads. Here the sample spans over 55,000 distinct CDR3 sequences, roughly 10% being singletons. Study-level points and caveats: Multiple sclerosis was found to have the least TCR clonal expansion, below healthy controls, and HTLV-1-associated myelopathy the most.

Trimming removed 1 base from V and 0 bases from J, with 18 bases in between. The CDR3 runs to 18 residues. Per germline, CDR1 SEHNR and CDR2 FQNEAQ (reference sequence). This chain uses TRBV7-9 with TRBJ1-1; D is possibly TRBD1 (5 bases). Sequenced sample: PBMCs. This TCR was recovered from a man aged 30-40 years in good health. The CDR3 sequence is CASSLGLGRAAMNTEAFF. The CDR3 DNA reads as TGTGCCAGCAGCTTAGGGTTGGGCAGGGCGGCCATGAACACTGAAGCTTTCTTT.